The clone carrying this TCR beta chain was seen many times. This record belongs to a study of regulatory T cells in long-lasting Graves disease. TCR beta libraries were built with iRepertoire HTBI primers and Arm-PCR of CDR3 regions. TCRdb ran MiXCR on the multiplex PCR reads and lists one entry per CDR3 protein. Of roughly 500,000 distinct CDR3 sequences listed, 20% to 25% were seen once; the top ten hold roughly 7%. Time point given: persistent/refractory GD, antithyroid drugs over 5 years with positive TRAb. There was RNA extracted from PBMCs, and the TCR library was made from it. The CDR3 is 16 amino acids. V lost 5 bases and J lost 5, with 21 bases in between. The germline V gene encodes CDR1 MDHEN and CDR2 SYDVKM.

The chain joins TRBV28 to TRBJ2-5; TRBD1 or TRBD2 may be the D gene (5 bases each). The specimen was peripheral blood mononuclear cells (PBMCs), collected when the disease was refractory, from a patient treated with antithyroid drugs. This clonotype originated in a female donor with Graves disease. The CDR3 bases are TGTGCCAGCAGTCTACTGACCGGGACGTCCGGGGAGACCCAGTACTTC. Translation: CASSLLTGTSGETQYF. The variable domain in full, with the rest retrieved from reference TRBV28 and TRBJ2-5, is DVKVTQSSRYLVKRTGEKVFLECVQDMDHENMFWYRQDPGLGLRLIYFSYDVKMKEKGDIPEGYSVSREKKERFSLILESASTNQTSMYLCASSLLTGTSGETQYFGPGTRLLVL.